The 22 T cell receptor beta chains presented below share a single source sample, sequenced in a study of control samples from healthy donors and cancer patients. Profiling relied on immunoSEQ multiplex PCR, and the TCRdb table lists in-frame clones only, not all of them. Among some 130,000 clones listed, about 94% were seen once. The specimen sequenced was blood. The receptors shown here come from a man aged 30 to 45 in good health.

The rearrangement links TRBV7-9 to TRBJ1-5; D unresolved. The CDR3 is 15 amino acids. Trimming cost V 4 bases and J 4 bases, with 14 bases left between them. Per germline, CDR1 SEHNR and CDR2 FQNEAQ (reference sequence). The CDR3 loop is CASSSAAEGNQPQHF. The CDR3 DNA follows: TGTGCCAGCAGCTCCGCGGCGGAGGGTAATCAGCCCCAGCATTTT.

This chain connects TRBV6-6 to TRBJ1-4; D not certain. Germline assignment: CDR1 MNHNY and CDR2 SVGAGI (reference sequence). The CDR3 length is 15 residues. V was clipped by 5 bases and J by 0 bases, with 10 bases between them. CDR3: CASSESQSTNEKLFF. The CDR3 DNA is TGTGCCAGCAGTGAGTCACAGTCAACTAATGAAAAACTGTTTTTT.

The rearrangement links TRBV7-6 to TRBJ1-3; D ambiguous. Germline-derived CDR1 and CDR2 are SGHVS and FNYEAQ. The V end was cut by 1 base, the J end by 4 bases, with 8 bases between. There are 14 residues in the CDR3. The CDR3 sequence: CASSLGEAGNTIYF. Here the CDR3 DNA reads TGTGCCAGCAGCTTAGGGGAGGCAGGAAACACCATATATTTT.

The chain links TRBV12-3 or TRBV12-4 to TRBJ1-2, with D hard to call. CDR3 length equals 12 residues. Trimming cost V 2 bases and J 8 bases, with 9 bases left between them. The CDR3 loop is CASSLSLGGYTF. The CDR3 nucleotides are TGTGCCAGCAGTTTAAGTCTCGGGGGCTACACCTTC.

The J gene is TRBJ2-3, the V gene TRBV4-2, with 9 nucleotides matching TRBD2. J lost 2 bases, V lost 4 bases, and 7 bases had no gene match. Germline V lookup: CDR1 LGHNA, CDR2 YNFKEQ. The CDR3 has 16 amino acids. CDR3 bases: TGTGCCAGCAGCCGTAGACTAGCGGAACCCACAGATACGCAGTATTTT. Translation: CASSRRLAEPTDTQYF.

The V gene is TRBV6-2 or TRBV6-3, the J gene TRBJ1-2; D uncertain. Trimming removed 0 bases at V and 0 bases at J, with 11 bases between. CDR1 MNHEY and CDR2 SVGEGT come from the germline V gene. The CDR3 has 16 amino acids. CDR3 DNA: TGTGCCAGCAGTTACTCCACTTCGAATTCTAACTATGGCTACACCTTC. Protein product: CASSYSTSNSNYGYTF.

The chain recombines TRBV7-2 with TRBJ1-4; the D is unclear. Germline V gene data show CDR1 as SGHTA and CDR2 as FQGNSA. The germline V and J ends were trimmed by 1 base and 3 bases, with 21 bases remaining between them. This CDR3 region has 19 residues. The CDR3 DNA sequence: TGTGCCAGCAGCTTAGAGTGGGGTCCTAGAGGGTGGTCTAATGAAAAACTGTTTTTT. This sequence encodes CASSLEWGPRGWSNEKLFF.

This clone was recorded only once. The chain links TRBV18 to TRBJ1-4, with no clear D. The V end lost 3 bases, the J end lost 0 bases, and 17 bases lay between the germline ends. The germline V gene encodes CDR1 KGHSH and CDR2 LQKENI. The CDR3 is made up of 18 amino acids. The CDR3 sequence is CASSPGLEGLATNEKLFF. As DNA, the CDR3 is TGTGCCAGCTCACCGGGATTGGAGGGCCTTGCAACTAATGAAAAACTGTTTTTT.

J is TRBJ2-7 and V is TRBV7-6, with TRBD2 as a possible D gene (7 bases). The CDR3 covers 15 residues. The germline V and J ends were trimmed by 5 bases and 4 bases, with 18 bases remaining between them. The germline gives CDR1 SGHVS, CDR2 FNYEAQ. CDR3 in amino acids: CASSLFGGGGYEQYF. Written as DNA, the CDR3 is TGTGCCAGCAGCCTGTTCGGCGGGGGCGGATACGAGCAGTACTTC.

This chain connects TRBV6-6 to TRBJ1-4; possibly TRBD1 for D (6 bases). CDR3 length: 16 amino acids. Germline lookup yields CDR1 MNHNY and CDR2 SVGAGI (reference sequence). Trimming pared 8 bases from V and 5 bases from J, leaving 21 bases between. The CDR3 region is CASGGGLGSENEKLFF. CDR3 nucleotide sequence: TGTGCCAGCGGAGGGGGTTTGGGCAGCGAGAATGAAAAACTGTTTTTT.

This chain links TRBV29-1 with TRBJ1-5, with D maybe TRBD1 (5 bases). Germline V lookup: CDR1 SQVTM, CDR2 ANQGSEA. V lost 5 bases and J 1 base, leaving 9 bases between the germline ends. This CDR3 is 13 amino acids long. This CDR3 reads CSVQGASNQPQHF. The CDR3 bases are TGCAGCGTTCAGGGAGCGAGCAATCAGCCCCAGCATTTT.

Concerning this clone: Other DNA sequences in this sample translate to the same CDR3. The V call is TRBV19, the J call TRBJ2-1, with no clear D. The CDR3 spans 13 residues. V shed 1 base and J shed 7 bases, with 8 bases lying between them. Germline V gene lookup returns CDR1 LNHDA and CDR2 SQIVND (reference sequence). The CDR3 DNA sequence: TGTGCCAGTAGTATAGTAGTGGGAAATGAGCAGTTCTTC. Translated, it gives CASSIVVGNEQFF.

V usage is TRBV6-5 and J usage is TRBJ2-5; D gene unclear. Germline CDR1 is MNHEY and CDR2 is SVGAGI. With 6 bases removed from V and 1 base from J, the gap between germline ends came to 6 bases. This CDR3 has 12 residues. The chain's CDR3 is CASSPAQETQYF. DNA of the CDR3: TGTGCCAGCAGCCCCGCCCAAGAGACCCAGTACTTC.

The J gene is TRBJ1-1, the V gene TRBV21-1; TRBD1 reflects the table's D call only, with no check against the DNA. TRBV21-1 counts as a pseudogene. The CDR3 is made up of 14 amino acids. CDR3 loop: CASSIQGKHTEAFF. DNA for the CDR3: TGTGCCAGCAGCATCCAGGGTAAACACACTGAAGCTTTCTTT.

The chain joins TRBV12-2 to TRBJ2-5. TRBV12-2 is reported as a pseudogene. This CDR3 comprises 12 residues. This chain's CDR3 is CASRSHVNAQYF. The CDR3, as DNA: TGTGCAAGTCGCTCCCACGTTAATGCCCAGTACTTC.

This rearrangement joins TRBV11-2 to TRBJ1-1; D is uncertain. V dropped 2 bases and J dropped 7 bases, with 8 bases sitting between them. Germline V CDR1 and CDR2: SGHAT, FQNNGV. This CDR3 has 12 residues. CDR3 amino acids: CASSLTDREAFF. CDR3 in DNA: TGTGCCAGCAGCTTAACCGACCGTGAAGCTTTCTTT.

The chain is built from TRBV7-9 and TRBJ2-5; D ambiguous. Germline V gives CDR1 SEHNR, CDR2 FQNEAQ (reference sequence). CDR3 length: 15 amino acids. Between the trimmed V and J ends, which lost 4 bases and 10 bases, there was a span of 22 bases. In DNA form, the CDR3 reads TGTGCCAGCAGCTCAATTGGTTCCGCCTTTTCGATCCAGTACTTC. Amino acid sequence: CASSSIGSAFSIQYF.

The J gene is TRBJ2-2, the V gene TRBV19; tentatively, D is TRBD1 (6 bases). The germline gives CDR1 LNHDA, CDR2 SQIVND (reference sequence). V lost 8 bases to trimming and J lost 2 bases, with 9 bases between them. CDR3 length: 13 amino acids. CDR3 bases: TGTGCCAGTGGGACACCTAACACCGGGGAGCTGTTTTTT. This codes for CASGTPNTGELFF.

The chain combines TRBV19 with TRBJ1-1; D ambiguous. CDR1 is LNHDA, CDR2 SQIVND, per germline (reference sequence). The V gene lost 6 bases and the J gene lost 1 base, with 6 bases spanning the gap. The CDR3 totals 12 residues. As DNA, the CDR3 is TGTGCCAGTAGCTTCAGGAACACTGAAGCTTTCTTT. Translating gives CASSFRNTEAFF.

With respect to this clone: Other nucleotide sequences in the sample specify the same CDR3. This rearrangement joins TRBV3-1 (or the pseudogene TRBV3-2) to TRBJ1-1; D is unclear. Germline V lookup: CDR1 LGHDT, CDR2 YNNKEL (reference sequence). The CDR3 is 12 residues long. The V end was cut by 8 bases, the J end by 0 bases, with 7 bases between. CDR3: CASGTLNTEAFF. As DNA, the CDR3 is TGTGCCAGCGGAACACTGAACACTGAAGCTTTCTTT.

The V gene is TRBV5-5, the J gene TRBJ1-3; a possible D gene is TRBD1 (6 bases). This CDR3 contains 15 residues. Deletions cut 2 bases from V and 2 bases from J, with 11 bases between. The germline gives CDR1 SGHKS, CDR2 YYEKEE (reference sequence). CDR3 amino acids: CASSLARGTGNTIYF. CDR3 in DNA: TGTGCCAGCAGCTTAGCCAGGGGTACTGGAAACACCATATATTTT.

The chain couples TRBV6-2 or TRBV6-3 to TRBJ2-7, with no clear D. CDR1 is MNHEY, CDR2 SVGEGT, per germline. The germline V and J ends were trimmed by 2 bases and 6 bases, with 8 bases remaining between them. The CDR3 is made up of 12 amino acids. DNA for the CDR3: TGTGCCAGCAGTTACCCCATGGCCGAGCAGTACTTC. As protein: CASSYPMAEQYF.